This T cell receptor (beta chain) was identified in a study of cytomegalovirus exposure and HLA in healthy donors. Overall study results and limits: Specificity for CMV antigens was confirmed in vitro for a few of the CMV-associated chains. Altogether, more than 150 TCR beta chains were recorded as cytomegalovirus-associated.

As concerns this clone: Its specificity is not known.

Some clones are missing from TCRdb's copy, which holds only in-frame ones; the method was immunoSEQ multiplex PCR. This sample has 300,000 to 350,000 clones, with 70% to 90% found just once. Among the approximately 130 subjects of the validation cohort, separate from the approximately 670-subject first cohort, were the donors. The sequence derives from a man between 25 and 39 years old in good health and CMV-seronegative. Input material: PBMCs.

CDR3 protein: CASSDDRATDTQYF. CDR3 sequence (DNA): TGTGCCAGCAGCGACGACAGGGCTACAGATACGCAGTATTTT. The chain joins TRBV11-2 to TRBJ2-3; the match to TRBD1 covers 7 bases. CDR3 size: 14 residues. In germline, CDR1 is SGHAT, CDR2 FQNNGV. The J segment lost 3 bases and the V segment lost 5 bases, leaving 5 bases of the junction unmatched.